The clone carrying this T cell receptor beta chain was seen at least ten times. Its antigen is not known. Construction of TCR beta libraries relied on iRepertoire HTBI primers and on Arm-PCR targeting CDR3 regions. TCRdb itself ran the multiplex PCR reads through MiXCR, one entry per CDR3 protein. Of almost 350,000 distinct CDR3 sequences detected, 20% appear once; the ten largest clones hold 25% to 35%. As to time point: persistent/refractory GD, antithyroid drugs over 5 years with positive TRAb. With RNA extracted from PBMCs as input, the TCR library was made. American Thyroid Association guidelines defined Graves' disease diagnosis. This record belongs to a study of regulatory T cells in long-lasting Graves disease. Broader study findings: Patients whose Graves' disease persisted exhibited lower TCR diversity than those newly diagnosed.

Germline V gene sequence: CDR1 SQVTM, CDR2 ANQGSEA. The CDR3 covers 13 residues. Deletions cut 3 bases from V and 5 bases from J, with 13 bases between. This clonotype was sampled from a female donor with Graves disease. J is TRBJ2-5 and V is TRBV29-1; D ambiguous. The specimen was peripheral blood mononuclear cells (PBMCs), collected when the disease was refractory, from a patient treated with antithyroid drugs. The CDR3 region is CSVELTPLETQYF. CDR3 DNA sequence: TGCAGCGTTGAGTTGACTCCCCTGGAGACCCAGTACTTC.